This section outlines one TCR beta chain sequence together with its context. The data belong to a study of control samples from healthy donors and cancer patients. The repertoire was sequenced with immunoSEQ multiplex PCR; TCRdb's copy has only in-frame clones and lacks some. Counted here are roughly 90,000 clones, approximately 93% occurring once; the ten biggest clones make up nearly 1.5%. The V segment lost 4 bases and the J segment 1 base; nucleotides outside the gene matches: 7. CDR1 KGHDR and CDR2 SFDVKD come from the germline V gene. The CDR3 is 16 amino acids. The source is a woman between 25 and 40 years old in good health. The specimen sequenced was blood. This chain links TRBV24-1 with TRBJ2-3; 7 nucleotides line up with TRBD2. The CDR3 nucleotides are TGTGCCACCAGTGACCCGGGACTAAAAGGCACAGATACGCAGTATTTT. This translates into CATSDPGLKGTDTQYF.